These 21 T cell receptor beta chains were all obtained from the same sample, sequenced in a study of shared clonotypes between healthy human individuals (dated by TCRdb to about 2020). The library was prepared using the immunoSEQ multiplex PCR assay. TCRdb retrieved this table from immuneACCESS and kept in-frame rearrangements only. Not all clones are present; in checked studies, unresolved V genes account for under half, and no reason is known for the remainder. This sample lists hundreds of thousands of clones; around 97% were detected once. The ten largest clonotypes hold 0.045% to 0.07% of the sample. The sample was naive CD4+ T cells sorted from blood. The cell subset or site label on this specimen signifies: CD45RA+ positively selected. Source of these receptors: a woman aged 30 to 39 in good health.

V gene TRBV9 combines with J gene TRBJ2-7, with 10 bases lining up with TRBD2. After removal of 0 bases from V and 3 bases from J, the junction contained 3 bases not matched to a gene. Germline CDR1 SGDLS, CDR2 YYNGEE. This CDR3 region has 15 residues. Here the CDR3 DNA reads TGTGCCAGCAGCGTAGCTAGCGGGAGATTCTACGAGCAGTACTTC. Residues: CASSVASGRFYEQYF. The full variable domain, in which reference TRBV9 and TRBJ2-7 provide the parts outside the CDR3, is DSGVTQTPKHLITATGQRVTLRCSPRSGDLSVYWYQQSLDQGLQFLIQYYNGEERAKGNILERFSAQQFPDLHSELNLSSLELGDSALYFCASSVASGRFYEQYFGPGTRLTVT.

The rearrangement links TRBV25-1 to TRBJ1-1, with D uncertain. CDR3 length equals 13 residues. V gave up 3 bases and J gave up 7 bases, with 12 bases separating them. The germline V gene encodes CDR1 MGHDK and CDR2 SYGVNS. Here the CDR3 reads CASSDFGAGEAFF. The CDR3 nucleotides are TGTGCCAGCAGTGACTTTGGTGCGGGTGAAGCTTTCTTT.

The chain combines TRBV5-1 with TRBJ1-6; possible D gene TRBD1, 5 bases. CDR3 size: 18 residues. Germline CDR1 reads SGHRS; CDR2 reads YFSETQ. The germline V and J ends were trimmed by 4 bases and 6 bases, with 23 bases remaining between them. The CDR3 is CASSLSAQEGASNSPLHF. The CDR3 coding sequence is TGCGCCAGCAGCCTTTCGGCTCAGGAAGGGGCGAGTAATTCACCCCTCCACTTT.

The chain is built from TRBV28 and TRBJ2-1; D not resolved. Germline CDR1 reads MDHEN; CDR2 reads SYDVKM. This CDR3 region has 10 residues. Trimming took 8 bases from V and 10 from J, leaving 9 bases between them. The CDR3 sequence is CASGPREQFF. The CDR3 bases are TGTGCCAGCGGACCACGCGAGCAGTTCTTC.

The rearrangement uses TRBV5-3 and TRBJ1-4; TRBD1 is a possible D gene (6 bases). TRBV5-3 is an ORF, with its function uncertain. CDR3 size: 15 residues. The ends were cut back, 8 bases at V and 4 bases at J, with 18 bases in the middle. The chain's CDR3 is CASSTGTSDNEKLFF. The CDR3 region has the DNA TGTGCCAGCAGTACCGGGACATCGGATAATGAAAAACTGTTTTTT.

The chain recombines TRBV11-2 with TRBJ2-1; unclear D gene. V was pared by 1 base and J by 9 bases, with 10 bases between. This CDR3 region has 13 residues. Germline loops: CDR1 SGHAT, CDR2 FQNNGV. CDR3 DNA: TGTGCCAGCAGCTTAGCCCGAGGTGGTGAGCAGTTCTTC. This translates into CASSLARGGEQFF.

In this sample, this clone turned up a few times. CDR3 DNA: TGTGCCAGCAGAACGGGGTTTGATGGCTACACCTTC. Translating it yields CASRTGFDGYTF. The genes are TRBV2 and TRBJ1-2; D is unclear. The germline gives CDR1 SNHLY, CDR2 FYNNEI. The CDR3 totals 12 residues. Trimming pared 6 bases from V and 6 bases from J, leaving 11 bases between. Full variable domain (outside the CDR3, taken from reference TRBV2 and TRBJ1-2): EPEVTQTPSHQVTQMGQEVILRCVPISNHLYFYWYRQILGQKVEFLVSFYNNEISEKSEIFDDQFSVERPDGSNFTLKIRSTKLEDSAMYFCASRTGFDGYTFGSGTRLTVV.

In DNA, the CDR3 is TGTGCCAGCAGTGAAGCCGACAGGGGCGGCTACGAGCAGTACTTC. It specifies CASSEADRGGYEQYF. The rearrangement joins TRBV25-1 to TRBJ2-7; 8 bases fit TRBD1. The CDR3 has 15 residues. V gave up 2 bases and J gave up 3 bases; unmatched junction bases: 6. Germline CDR1 reads MGHDK; CDR2 reads SYGVNS.

This chain connects TRBV28 to TRBJ2-1, with 8 bases matching TRBD2. The CDR3 loop spans 16 amino acids. The trim removed 7 bases at V and 0 bases at J, leaving 8 bases unmatched. Per the germline V gene, CDR1 is MDHEN and CDR2 is SYDVKM. The CDR3 region has the DNA TGTGCCAGCACAACCCGAGCGGGGGTCTCCTACAATGAGCAGTTCTTC. This codes for CASTTRAGVSYNEQFF.

The chain couples TRBV10-3 to TRBJ1-1; 7 bases fit TRBD1. The CDR3 is made up of 15 amino acids. Germline CDR1 is ENHRY and CDR2 is SYGVKD. Unmatched junction bases numbered 15, after V lost 4 bases and J lost 10 bases. The CDR3 coding sequence is TGTGCCATCAGTGGGACTGACAGGGACGTTGGGAGAGCTTTCTTT. The encoded protein is CAISGTDRDVGRAFF.

J is TRBJ2-4 and V is TRBV29-1; D unresolved. V was cut by 4 bases and J by 5 bases, with 15 bases left in between. This CDR3 contains 14 residues. CDR1 SQVTM and CDR2 ANQGSEA come from the germline V gene. CDR3 loop: CSVALPPEQNIQYF. The DNA of the CDR3 is TGCAGCGTTGCTCTGCCCCCAGAACAAAACATTCAGTACTTC.

This clone was recorded once. This chain joins TRBV29-1 and TRBJ2-3; TRBD2 might be the D (5 bases). Trimming took 4 bases from V and 2 from J, leaving 13 bases between them. From germline, CDR1 is SQVTM and CDR2 ANQGSEA. This CDR3 is 14 amino acids long. CDR3: CSVGTRAPTDTQYF. Written as DNA, the CDR3 is TGCAGCGTTGGAACTAGGGCCCCCACAGATACGCAGTATTTT.

This sequence joins TRBV11-2 and TRBJ1-1, with TRBD1 identical over 7 bases. Trimming cost V 4 bases and J 1 base; bases outside gene matches: 12. This CDR3 region has 17 residues. CDR1 is SGHAT, CDR2 FQNNGV, per germline. CDR3 residues: CASSSYRQGPANTEAFF. In DNA, the CDR3 is TGTGCCAGCAGCTCATATAGACAGGGTCCGGCGAACACTGAAGCTTTCTTT.

This clone was found once. J is TRBJ1-3 and V is TRBV9; D is ambiguous. Germline loops: CDR1 SGDLS, CDR2 YYNGEE. Trimming pared 3 bases from V and 0 bases from J, leaving 13 bases between. The CDR3 runs to 16 residues. The DNA of the CDR3 is TGTGCCAGCAGCGCCGCCCCCGACCACTCTGGAAACACCATATATTTT. This sequence encodes CASSAAPDHSGNTIYF.

The chain links TRBV7-6 to TRBJ2-7; possible D gene TRBD2, 5 bases. Trimming took 2 bases from V and 0 from J, leaving 5 bases between them. The CDR3 extends over 13 amino acids. Per the germline V gene, CDR1 is SGHVS and CDR2 is FNYEAQ. The CDR3 protein is CASSLTSSYEQYF. CDR3 coding DNA: TGTGCCAGCAGCTTAACTAGCTCCTACGAGCAGTACTTC. Filled out from reference TRBV7-6 and TRBJ2-7, the complete variable domain reads GAGVSQSPRYKVTKRGQDVALRCDPISGHVSLYWYRQALGQGPEFLTYFNYEAQQDKSGLPNDRFSAERPEGSISTLTIQRTEQRDSAMYRCASSLTSSYEQYFGPGTRLTVT.

The chain employs TRBV5-8 and TRBJ2-7; no firm D call. V lost 4 bases and J lost 5, with 10 bases in between. Germline values: CDR1 SGHTS, CDR2 YDEGEE. The CDR3 length is 12 residues. CDR3 amino acids: CASSGWADEQYF. Here the CDR3 DNA reads TGTGCCAGCAGCGGCTGGGCTGACGAGCAGTACTTC.

This chain uses TRBV30 with TRBJ2-3, with 7 bases aligning to TRBD1. CDR1 and CDR2 (germline): GTSNPN, SVGIG (reference sequence). CDR3 length: 13 residues. V dropped 1 base and J dropped 5; count of bases not matched to a gene: 3. The CDR3 DNA reads as TGTGCCTGGAGTGAGGGGGCTGGAGATACGCAGTATTTT. This codes for CAWSEGAGDTQYF.

The gene calls are TRBV2 and TRBJ2-4; no clear D. V lost 1 base and J 0 bases, leaving 7 bases between the germline ends. The CDR3 is 15 residues long. Germline values: CDR1 SNHLY, CDR2 FYNNEI. The CDR3 loop is CASSEDILAKNIQYF. Written as DNA, the CDR3 is TGTGCCAGCAGTGAAGATATTCTAGCCAAAAACATTCAGTACTTC. The complete variable domain, with remaining parts taken from reference TRBV2 and TRBJ2-4, reads EPEVTQTPSHQVTQMGQEVILRCVPISNHLYFYWYRQILGQKVEFLVSFYNNEISEKSEIFDDQFSVERPDGSNFTLKIRSTKLEDSAMYFCASSEDILAKNIQYFGAGTRLSVL.

This rearrangement joins TRBV5-1 to TRBJ1-5; 7 positions agree with TRBD1. The ends lost 4 bases at V and 7 bases at J; junction bases unmatched: 8. Germline V gives CDR1 SGHRS, CDR2 YFSETQ. The CDR3 loop spans 14 amino acids. CDR3 in amino acids: CASSLTGEDQPQHF. DNA for the CDR3: TGCGCCAGCAGCCTCACAGGGGAGGACCAGCCCCAGCATTTT.

This sequence joins TRBV7-9 and TRBJ1-4, with D unclear. Trimming removed 1 base at V and 6 bases at J, with 9 bases between. CDR3 length: 14 amino acids. The germline V gene encodes CDR1 SEHNR and CDR2 FQNEAQ (reference sequence). The CDR3 bases are TGTGCCAGCAGCTTAGAAAGACTGGATGAAAAACTGTTTTTT. Translation gives CASSLERLDEKLFF.

V gene TRBV10-2 combines with J gene TRBJ2-7, with TRBD2 as a possible D gene (7 bases). The CDR3 contains 14 residues. Per germline, CDR1 WSHSY and CDR2 SAAADI. V was clipped by 3 bases and J by 2 bases, with 11 bases between them. The CDR3 loop is CASSDQGRAYEQYF. The CDR3 DNA follows: TGCGCCAGCAGTGACCAGGGGAGGGCCTACGAGCAGTACTTC.